This TCR beta chain stems from a study of early T cells in non-severe SARS-CoV-2 infection. Findings and caveats of the study: Lookups in VDJdb leaned toward anti-spike CD8 responses and missed private and CD4 specificities.

TCRdb re-called the 5' RACE reads with MiXCR, one entry per CDR3 protein. This sample has 85,000 to 100,000 distinct CDR3 sequences; 9.5% to 12% occur once, and the top ten carry 4.7%. The CDR3 is made up of 22 amino acids. Germline-derived CDR1 and CDR2 are SGHAT and FQNNGV. V was trimmed by 5 bases and J by 2 bases, leaving 35 bases between them. The sample holds many counts of this clonotype. Antigen: not known. V is TRBV11-2 and J is TRBJ2-3; D gene uncertain. The sequence was obtained from an adult who was a healthcare worker with PCR-confirmed SARS-CoV-2 infection or an uninfected control (not recorded which). The starting material was whole blood, obtained at baseline. The CDR3 DNA follows: TGTGCCAGCAGCGTATTTACCCAGAGTTTGCTCCCTTTCAGAAATACCACAGATACGCAGTATTTT. It is translated as CASSVFTQSLLPFRNTTDTQYF.